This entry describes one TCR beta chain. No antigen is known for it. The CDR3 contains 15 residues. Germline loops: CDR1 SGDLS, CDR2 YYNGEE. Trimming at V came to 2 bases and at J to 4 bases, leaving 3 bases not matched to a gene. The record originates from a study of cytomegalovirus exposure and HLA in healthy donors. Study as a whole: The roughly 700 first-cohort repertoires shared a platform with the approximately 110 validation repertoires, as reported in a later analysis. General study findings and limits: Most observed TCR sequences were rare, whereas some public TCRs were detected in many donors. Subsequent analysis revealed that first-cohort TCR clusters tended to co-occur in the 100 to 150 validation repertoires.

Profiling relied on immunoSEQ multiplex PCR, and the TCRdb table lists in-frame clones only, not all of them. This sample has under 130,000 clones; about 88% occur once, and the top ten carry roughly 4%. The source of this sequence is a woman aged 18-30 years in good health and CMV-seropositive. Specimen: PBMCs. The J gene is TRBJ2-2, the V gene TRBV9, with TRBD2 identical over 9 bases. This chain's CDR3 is CASSVTSGRTGELFF. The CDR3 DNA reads TGTGCCAGCAGCGTTACTAGCGGGCGCACCGGGGAGCTGTTTTTT.